These 6 T cell receptor beta chains were sequenced from one sample in a study of CD8+CD57+ T cells in acquired aplastic anemia. For sequencing, patients were chosen who had shown expansion of CD8+CD57+ cells by flow cytometry. Using genomic DNA as the template, TCR beta VDJ and CDR3 profiling was carried out. TCRdb reprocessed the reads via MiXCR and lists one record per CDR3 protein. The sample lists over 150,000 distinct CDR3 sequences; more than 60% were seen once. Sequenced sample: sorted CD4+, CD8+, or CD8+CD57+ T cells (not recorded which) from PBMCs. Receptors originate from a human donor with aplastic anemia.

The chain has TRBV4-1 and TRBJ2-3; D gene ambiguous. The CDR3 extends over 14 amino acids. V lost 0 bases and J 9 bases, leaving 13 bases between the germline ends. Per germline, CDR1 MGHRA and CDR2 YSYEKL. Here the CDR3 reads CASSQDPWRVTQYF. In DNA, the CDR3 is TGCGCCAGCAGCCAAGACCCTTGGCGTGTCACGCAGTATTTT.

The chain links TRBV6-2 or TRBV6-3 to TRBJ2-5; maybe TRBD2 (6 bases). The V end lost 6 bases, the J end lost 3 bases, and 8 bases lay between the germline ends. CDR3 length: 12 residues. Germline-derived CDR1 and CDR2 are MNHEY and SVGEGT. The CDR3 protein is CASSPGEETQYF. CDR3 sequence (DNA): TGTGCCAGCAGCCCGGGGGAAGAGACCCAGTACTTC.

The J gene is TRBJ2-7, the V gene TRBV19; perhaps TRBD2 as D (5 bases). The J call may be faulty, since TRBJ2-5 better matches the DNA end. This CDR3 is built from 14 residues. CDR1 is LNHDA, CDR2 SQIVND, per germline (reference sequence). CDR3 loop: CASSIRLALETQYF. CDR3 sequence (DNA): TGTGCCAGTAGTATAAGGCTAGCCCTAGAGACCCAGTACTTC.

This chain uses TRBV2 with TRBJ2-7; the D is unclear. CDR1 and CDR2 from the germline V gene are SNHLY and FYNNEI. V was cut by 3 bases and J by 3 bases, with 9 bases left in between. CDR3 size: 13 residues. For the CDR3, the DNA is TGTGCCAGCAGTGAGATGACGGTCTACGAGCAGTACTTC. It is translated as CASSEMTVYEQYF.

The chain joins TRBV29-1 to TRBJ2-7; TRBD1 aligns across 8 bases. Germline trimming cut 7 bases from V and 5 bases from J; bases unmatched to any gene: 7. The CDR3 sequence is 12 residues long. The germline CDR1 and CDR2 sequences are SQVTM and ANQGSEA. CDR3 DNA: TGCAGCGCAGGACAGGGAGTCAACGAGCAGTACTTC. It is translated as CSAGQGVNEQYF.

The sample holds many counts of this clonotype. The V gene is TRBV7-2, the J gene TRBJ1-2; D is unclear. With 3 bases removed from V and 2 bases from J, the gap between germline ends came to 4 bases. Germline V lookup: CDR1 SGHTA, CDR2 FQGNSA. There are 12 residues in the CDR3. Written as DNA, the CDR3 is TGTGCCAGCAGCTTCAGGAACTATGGCTACACCTTC. This translates into CASSFRNYGYTF.